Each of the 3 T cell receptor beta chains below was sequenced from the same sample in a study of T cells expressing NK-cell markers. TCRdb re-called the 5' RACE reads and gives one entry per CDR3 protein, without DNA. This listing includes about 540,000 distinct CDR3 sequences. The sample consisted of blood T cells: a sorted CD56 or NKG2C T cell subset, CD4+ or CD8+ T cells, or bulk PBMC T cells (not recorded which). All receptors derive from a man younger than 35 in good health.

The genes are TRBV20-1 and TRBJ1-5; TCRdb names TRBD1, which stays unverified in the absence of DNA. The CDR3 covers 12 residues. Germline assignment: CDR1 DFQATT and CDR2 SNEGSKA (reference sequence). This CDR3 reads CSAGASNQPQHF.

The CDR3 loop reads CASSFWLEGAGELFF. The genes are TRBV7-2 and TRBJ2-2; TCRdb proposes TRBD2, but this gene call is untestable without DNA. CDR1 and CDR2 (germline): SGHTA, FQGNSA. CDR3 size: 15 residues.

This CDR3 is CASSLDSGSEQFF. J is TRBJ2-1 and V is TRBV11-2; the TCRdb D gene call, TRBD2, has no DNA to confirm it. The CDR3 loop spans 13 amino acids. Per the germline V gene, CDR1 is SGHAT and CDR2 is FQNNGV.